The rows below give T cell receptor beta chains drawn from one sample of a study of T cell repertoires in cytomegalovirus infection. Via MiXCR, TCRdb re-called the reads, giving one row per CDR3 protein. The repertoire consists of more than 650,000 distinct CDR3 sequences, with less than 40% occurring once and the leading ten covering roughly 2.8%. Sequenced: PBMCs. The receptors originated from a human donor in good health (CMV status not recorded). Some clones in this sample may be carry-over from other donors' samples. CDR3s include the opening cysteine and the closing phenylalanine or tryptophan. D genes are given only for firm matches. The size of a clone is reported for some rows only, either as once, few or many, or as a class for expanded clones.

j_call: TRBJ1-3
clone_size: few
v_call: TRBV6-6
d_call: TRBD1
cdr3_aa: CASKLQPGQGNRNTIYF
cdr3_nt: TGTGCCAGCAAGTTACAGCCGGGACAGGGGAATCGAAACACCATATATTTT

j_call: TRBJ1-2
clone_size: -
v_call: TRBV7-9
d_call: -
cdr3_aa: CASSLATRWRYGYTF
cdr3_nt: TGTGCCAGCAGCTTAGCGACCAGGTGGCGTTATGGCTACACCTTC

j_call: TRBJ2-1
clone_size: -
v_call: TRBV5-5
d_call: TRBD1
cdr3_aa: CASSGPGQSSYNEQFF
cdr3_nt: TGTGCCAGCAGCGGTCCGGGACAGAGCTCCTACAATGAGCAGTTCTTC

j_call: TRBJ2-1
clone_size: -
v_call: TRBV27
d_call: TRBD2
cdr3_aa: CASSLGTSGRAYNEQFF
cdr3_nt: TGTGCCAGCAGTCTCGGGACTAGCGGGAGGGCATACAATGAGCAGTTCTTC

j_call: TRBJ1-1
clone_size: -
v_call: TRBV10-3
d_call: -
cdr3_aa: CAIRPPAHPEAFF
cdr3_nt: TGTGCCATCAGACCACCTGCTCATCCTGAAGCTTTCTTT

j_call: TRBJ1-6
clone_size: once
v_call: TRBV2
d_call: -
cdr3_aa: CASNPGFGNSPLDF
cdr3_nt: TGTGCCAGCAATCCGGGCTTCGGGAATTCACCCCTCGACTTT

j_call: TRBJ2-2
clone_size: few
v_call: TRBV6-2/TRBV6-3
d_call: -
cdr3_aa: CASSPSAGRAWGELFF
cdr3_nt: TGTGCCAGCAGTCCTTCCGCGGGAAGGGCGTGGGGGGAGCTGTTTTTT

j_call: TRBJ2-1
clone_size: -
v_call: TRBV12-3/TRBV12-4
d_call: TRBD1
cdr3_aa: CASSEGQGFYNEQFF
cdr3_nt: TGTGCCAGCAGTGAAGGACAGGGGTTCTACAATGAGCAGTTCTTC

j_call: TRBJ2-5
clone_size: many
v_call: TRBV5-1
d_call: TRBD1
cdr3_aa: CASSLGQGKETQYF
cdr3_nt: TGCGCCAGCAGCTTGGGACAGGGGAAAGAGACCCAGTACTTC

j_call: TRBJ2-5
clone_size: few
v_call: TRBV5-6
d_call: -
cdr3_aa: CASSLAVEETQYF
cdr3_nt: TGTGCCAGCAGCTTGGCCGTAGAAGAGACCCAGTACTTC

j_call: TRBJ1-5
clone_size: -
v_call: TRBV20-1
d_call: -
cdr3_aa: CSARPPKGDQQPQHF
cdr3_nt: TGCAGTGCTAGACCCCCCAAAGGGGACCAGCAGCCCCAGCATTTT

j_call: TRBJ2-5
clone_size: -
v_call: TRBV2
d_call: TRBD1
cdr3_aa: CASSPDRAHETQYF
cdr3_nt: TGTGCCAGCTCACCCGACAGGGCGCATGAGACCCAGTACTTC

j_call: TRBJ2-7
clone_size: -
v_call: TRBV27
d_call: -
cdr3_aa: CASSLRQNSYEQYF
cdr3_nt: TGTGCCAGCAGTTTGCGACAGAACTCCTACGAGCAGTACTTC

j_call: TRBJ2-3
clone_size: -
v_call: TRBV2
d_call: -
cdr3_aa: CASSDGGVGADTQYF
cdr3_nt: TGTGCCAGCAGTGATGGCGGAGTAGGGGCAGATACGCAGTATTTT

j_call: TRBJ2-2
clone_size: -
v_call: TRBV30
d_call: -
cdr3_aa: CAWSVLFLGELFF
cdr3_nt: TGTGCCTGGAGTGTACTTTTTCTCGGGGAGCTGTTTTTT

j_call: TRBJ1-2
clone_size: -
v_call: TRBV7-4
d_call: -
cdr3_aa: CASSLGDKPNYGYTF
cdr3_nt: TGTGCCAGCAGCTTAGGGGACAAGCCTAACTATGGCTACACCTTC

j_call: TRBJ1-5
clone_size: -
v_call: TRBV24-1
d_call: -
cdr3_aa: CATSEMDPGPRWGISNQPQHF
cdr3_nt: TGTGCCACCAGCGAAATGGATCCCGGGCCCCGGTGGGGGATTAGCAATCAGCCCCAGCATTTT

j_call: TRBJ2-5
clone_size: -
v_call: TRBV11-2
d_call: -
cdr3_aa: CASSLERRTAQETQYF
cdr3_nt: TGTGCCAGCAGCTTAGAAAGGCGGACAGCACAAGAGACCCAGTACTTC

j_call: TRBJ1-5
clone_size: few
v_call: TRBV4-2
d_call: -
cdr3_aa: CASSQQNRFSSNQPQHF
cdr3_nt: TGTGCCAGCAGCCAACAGAACAGGTTTAGTAGCAATCAGCCCCAGCATTTT

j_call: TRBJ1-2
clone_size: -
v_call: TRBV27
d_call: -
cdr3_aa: CASSRSQPTNYGYTF
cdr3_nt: TGTGCCAGCAGTCGCTCGCAACCTACCAACTATGGCTACACCTTC

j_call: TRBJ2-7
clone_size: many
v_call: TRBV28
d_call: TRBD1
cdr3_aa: CASSGTGGYEQYF
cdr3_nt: TGTGCCAGCAGTGGGACAGGGGGGTACGAGCAGTACTTC

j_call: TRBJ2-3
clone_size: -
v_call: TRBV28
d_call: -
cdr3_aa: CASSPTLADTQYF
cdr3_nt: TGTGCCAGCAGTCCCACCCTAGCGGATACGCAGTATTTT

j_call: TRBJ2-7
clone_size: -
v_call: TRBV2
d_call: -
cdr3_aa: CASKAGVYEQYF
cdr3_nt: TGTGCCAGCAAGGCAGGGGTCTACGAGCAGTACTTC

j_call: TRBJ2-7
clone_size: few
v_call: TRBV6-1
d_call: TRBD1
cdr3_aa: CASSEPGQGYEQYF
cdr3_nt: TGTGCCAGCAGTGAACCGGGACAGGGTTACGAGCAGTACTTC

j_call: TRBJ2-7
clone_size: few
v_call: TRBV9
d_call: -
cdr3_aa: CASSVGRRADYEQYF
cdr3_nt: TGTGCCAGCAGCGTAGGTCGCAGGGCGGACTACGAGCAGTACTTC

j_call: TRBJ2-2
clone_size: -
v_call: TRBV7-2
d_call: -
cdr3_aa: CASSFRRNTGELFF
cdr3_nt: TGTGCCAGCAGCTTTCGCCGGAACACCGGGGAGCTGTTTTTT

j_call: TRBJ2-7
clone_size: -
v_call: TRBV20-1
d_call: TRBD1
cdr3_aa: CSADRDSLISYEQYF
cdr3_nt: TGCAGTGCTGACCGGGACAGCCTCATCTCCTACGAGCAGTACTTC

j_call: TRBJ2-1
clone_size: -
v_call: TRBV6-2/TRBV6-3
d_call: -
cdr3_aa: CASQVGGKVTNEQFF
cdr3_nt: TGTGCCAGCCAAGTTGGGGGAAAGGTGACAAATGAGCAGTTCTTC

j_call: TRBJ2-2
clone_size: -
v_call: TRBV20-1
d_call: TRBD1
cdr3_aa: CSAHTRGQGAAMGELFF
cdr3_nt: TGCAGTGCTCATACCCGGGGACAGGGGGCTGCTATGGGGGAGCTGTTTTTT

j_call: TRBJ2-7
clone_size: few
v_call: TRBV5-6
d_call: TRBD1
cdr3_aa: CASSLEWTGAHYEQYF
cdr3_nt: TGTGCCAGCAGCTTGGAGTGGACAGGGGCTCACTACGAGCAGTACTTC

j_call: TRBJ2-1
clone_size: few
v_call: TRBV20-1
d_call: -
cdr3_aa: CSARGGLDEQFF
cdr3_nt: TGCAGTGCTAGAGGGGGACTCGATGAGCAGTTCTTC

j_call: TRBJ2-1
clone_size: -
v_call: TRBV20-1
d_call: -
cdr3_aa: CSSWGANNEQFF
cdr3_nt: TGCAGTTCCTGGGGGGCGAACAATGAGCAGTTCTTC

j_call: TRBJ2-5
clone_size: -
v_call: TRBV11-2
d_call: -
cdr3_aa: CASSYFLQQTQYF
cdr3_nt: TGTGCCAGCAGCTATTTCCTCCAACAGACCCAGTACTTC

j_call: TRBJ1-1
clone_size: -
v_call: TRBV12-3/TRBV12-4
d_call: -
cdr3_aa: CASSRSGAGTTEAFF
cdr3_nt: TGTGCCAGCAGCCGCTCAGGGGCGGGAACCACTGAAGCTTTCTTT

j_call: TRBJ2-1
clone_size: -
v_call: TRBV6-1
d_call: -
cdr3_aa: CASSEVLTVKEQFF
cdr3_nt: TGTGCCAGCAGTGAAGTTCTTACCGTCAAAGAGCAGTTCTTC

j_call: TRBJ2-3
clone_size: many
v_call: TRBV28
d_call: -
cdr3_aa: CASKKGGTVSTDTQYF
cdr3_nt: TGTGCCAGCAAAAAAGGGGGGACAGTGAGCACAGATACGCAGTATTTT

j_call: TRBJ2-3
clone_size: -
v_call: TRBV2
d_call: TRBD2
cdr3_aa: CASSPSSGGAGSDTQYF
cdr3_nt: TGTGCCAGCAGTCCCTCGAGCGGGGGGGCCGGGAGTGATACGCAGTATTTT

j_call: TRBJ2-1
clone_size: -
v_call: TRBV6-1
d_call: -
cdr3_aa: CASSPVPSVLGDEQFF
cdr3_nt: TGTGCCAGCAGTCCGGTACCCTCGGTCCTAGGTGATGAGCAGTTCTTC